The rows below give T cell receptor beta chains drawn from one sample of a study of vaccination effects on CD4 cells after COVID-19. Some clones are missing from TCRdb's copy, which holds only in-frame ones; the method was immunoSEQ multiplex PCR. The table records tens of thousands of clones, 76% of them present only once. These receptors lack a known antigen. The material was CD4+ T cells from PBMCs cultured without peptide, obtained after COVID-19 vaccination. Source of these receptors: a human donor who had a prior SARS-CoV-2 infection. Both conserved end residues are part of each CDR3.

V	J	CDR3
TRBV9	TRBJ1-2	CASSVDLQPGGYTF
TRBV6-5	TRBJ2-1	CASTSGLAGNEQFF
TRBV20-1	TRBJ2-6	CSASPGLSSGANVLTF
TRBV19	TRBJ2-7	CASREWGQGIYEQYF
TRBV12-3/TRBV12-4	TRBJ1-5	CASSYYRDQPQHF
TRBV29-1	TRBJ2-1	CSGRTVSSYNEQFF
TRBV7-2	TRBJ2-3	CASLTIAGGVDTQYF
TRBV30	TRBJ2-7	CAWSGTTAYEQYF
TRBV7-8	TRBJ2-2	CASSLRQHDTGELFF
TRBV4-3	TRBJ1-4	CASSRVTGTNEKLFF
TRBV5-1	TRBJ1-4	CASRKVGVEKLFF
TRBV18	TRBJ1-1	CASSPPNSGSAFF
TRBV19	TRBJ2-2	CASRSHGDTGELFF
TRBV7-2	TRBJ1-1	CASSLVPGNTEAFF